A selection of T cell receptor beta chains follows, all from one sample in a study of blood T cells in healthy people across ages. TCRdb used MiXCR to reprocess the 5' RACE reads, holding one entry per CDR3 protein. Of some 920,000 distinct CDR3 sequences listed, roughly 47% are singletons. The sample taken for sequencing was blood. Receptor source: a woman aged 60 to 75 in good health. CDR3s include the opening cysteine and the closing phenylalanine or tryptophan. D genes are given only for firm matches. Rows may omit the clone size; those that give it use once, few, many or a size class.

size	D	J	V	CDR3	DNA
few	NA	TRBJ2-7	TRBV7-9	CASSPRSGNSYEQYF	TGTGCCAGCAGCCCCAGGAGCGGCAATTCCTACGAGCAGTACTTC
NA	NA	TRBJ2-1	TRBV20-1	CSTRAPYLNEQFF	TGCAGTACTAGAGCGCCCTACCTCAATGAGCAGTTCTTC
NA	NA	TRBJ2-4	TRBV28	CASRTRDTLGKGAQYF	TGTGCCAGCAGGACACGGGACACCTTAGGAAAGGGAGCCCAGTACTTC
NA	NA	TRBJ2-1	TRBV20-1	CSAPSAGSNEQFF	TGCAGTGCTCCCTCTGCAGGGAGCAATGAGCAGTTCTTC
NA	NA	TRBJ2-7	TRBV11-2	CASSPPTPGTTRRLYF	TGTGCCAGCAGCCCCCCGACCCCAGGGACGACAAGGAGACTGTACTTC
NA	NA	TRBJ2-1	TRBV7-2	CASSAGRGALNEQFF	TGTGCCAGCAGCGCAGGACGTGGCGCCCTGAATGAGCAGTTCTTC
few	NA	TRBJ2-4	TRBV5-1	CASSSVPATLAKNIQYF	TGCGCCAGCAGCTCGGTTCCTGCAACTCTAGCCAAAAACATTCAGTACTTC
NA	TRBD2	TRBJ2-7	TRBV6-1	CASHKIGSGRGRYEQYF	TGTGCCAGCCATAAGATAGGTAGCGGGAGAGGAAGATACGAGCAGTACTTC
once	NA	TRBJ1-2	TRBV7-9	CASSLGVFDGYTF	TGTGCCAGCAGCTTAGGGGTTTTCGATGGCTACACCTTC
few	TRBD1	TRBJ2-7	TRBV6-2/TRBV6-3	CASSKVPGQGTYEQYF	TGTGCCAGCAGCAAAGTCCCGGGACAGGGGACCTACGAGCAGTACTTC
few	NA	TRBJ2-7	TRBV27	CASSVLGSSYEQYF	TGTGCCAGCAGTGTATTGGGGAGCTCCTACGAGCAGTACTTC
NA	TRBD2	TRBJ2-7	TRBV20-1	CSARLGGNEQNF	TGCAGTGCTAGATTGGGAGGGAACGAGCAGAACTTC
NA	TRBD1	TRBJ2-6	TRBV19	CASSINRGPGELSGANVLTF	TGTGCCAGTAGTATTAACAGGGGGCCAGGGGAACTCTCTGGGGCCAACGTCCTGACTTTC
few	NA	TRBJ2-5	TRBV4-2	CASSQEGLRLETQYF	TGTGCCAGCAGCCAAGAGGGGTTAAGGCTAGAGACCCAGTACTTC
NA	NA	TRBJ1-2	TRBV3-1	CASSQRESLRRNYGYTF	TGTGCCAGCAGCCAACGGGAGTCCCTACGGCGGAACTATGGCTACACCTTC
NA	NA	TRBJ1-2	TRBV20-1	CSASGFEWIGDGYTF	TGCAGTGCTAGTGGGTTTGAGTGGATCGGGGATGGCTACACCTTC
NA	NA	TRBJ1-2	TRBV15	CATSRGRGSRYGYTF	TGTGCCACCAGCAGAGGAAGAGGGAGTCGATATGGCTACACCTTC
NA	NA	TRBJ1-1	TRBV7-9	CASSLGGTENTEAFF	TGTGCCAGCAGCTTAGGTGGGACGGAGAACACTGAAGCTTTCTTT
many	NA	TRBJ2-5	TRBV20-1	CSAHRQETQYF	TGCAGTGCACACAGGCAAGAGACCCAGTACTTC
NA	NA	TRBJ2-1	TRBV4-3	CASSQEGSFYNEQFF	TGCGCCAGCAGCCAGGAGGGGTCTTTCTACAATGAGCAGTTCTTC
NA	TRBD1	TRBJ1-6	TRBV7-6	CASSFTGEGSPLHF	TGTGCCAGCAGCTTTACAGGGGAGGGATCACCCCTCCACTTT
few	NA	TRBJ2-3	TRBV9	CASSAVGGTSTTDTQYF	TGTGCCAGCAGCGCCGTTGGGGGGACCTCTACCACAGATACGCAGTATTTT
few	NA	TRBJ2-3	TRBV20-1	CSAPSRVRVGDTQYF	TGCAGTGCTCCGTCCAGGGTTAGAGTAGGAGATACGCAGTATTTT
NA	NA	TRBJ2-1	TRBV24-1	CATSDLQTKNYNEQFF	TGTGCCACCAGTGATTTGCAGACGAAAAACTACAATGAGCAGTTCTTC
NA	TRBD1	TRBJ1-6	TRBV6-4	CASSDIPGGTTGLSNSPLHF	TGTGCCAGCAGTGACATACCGGGGGGCACGACAGGGCTTAGTAATTCACCCCTCCACTTT
once	TRBD2	TRBJ2-1	TRBV25-1	CASSDPASGVADEQFF	TGTGCCAGCAGTGACCCAGCTAGCGGGGTGGCTGATGAGCAGTTCTTC
NA	NA	TRBJ1-4	TRBV5-1	CASSPTVTNEKLFF	TGTGCCAGCTCACCGACAGTAACTAATGAAAAACTGTTTTTT
NA	NA	TRBJ2-5	TRBV28	CASSFRQVLRETQYF	TGTGCCAGCAGTTTTCGACAGGTCCTAAGGGAGACCCAGTACTTC
few	NA	TRBJ2-3	TRBV7-8	CASSEFKALYRDTQYF	TGTGCCAGCAGCGAGTTCAAGGCGCTATACCGAGATACGCAGTATTTT